The next 3 T cell receptor beta chains were all read from a single sample in a study of blood T cells in healthy people across ages. Using a J-beta primer mix together with a sample-barcoded 5' primer, a second PCR was run for about 6 to 12 cycles. MiXCR was run by TCRdb on the 5' RACE reads, yielding one entry per CDR3 protein. This sample has about 1.5 million distinct CDR3 sequences, with roughly 43% found just once. Sequenced input: blood. These receptor sequences come from a woman in her late teens or twenties in good health.

The chain employs TRBV5-1 and TRBJ2-5; the D gene is possibly TRBD2 (5 bases). The CDR3 length is 13 residues. Germline V gene sequence: CDR1 SGHRS, CDR2 YFSETQ. The V and J ends lost 4 bases and 3 bases respectively, with 10 bases between them. CDR3 region: CASSTTREETQYF. Here the CDR3 DNA reads TGCGCCAGCAGCACCACTAGGGAAGAGACCCAGTACTTC.

The table lists this clonotype with many counts. This chain joins TRBV28 and TRBJ1-5; 8 bases are shared with TRBD1. In germline, CDR1 is MDHEN, CDR2 SYDVKM. V was clipped by 5 bases and J by 4 bases; unmatched bases: 7. The CDR3 covers 15 residues. In nucleotides, the CDR3 is TGTGCCAGCAGTCTTTCGGGACAGGTAAATCAGCCCCAGCATTTT. It codes for CASSLSGQVNQPQHF.

This clonotype was observed once. The chain employs TRBV6-4 and TRBJ2-1; a weak D match, TRBD2 (6 bases). V was pared by 2 bases and J by 5 bases, with 7 bases between. CDR1 is MRHNA and CDR2 is SNTAGT in the germline V gene. The CDR3 has 13 amino acids. CDR3 sequence: CASSDRRDNEQFF. The CDR3 DNA follows: TGTGCCAGCAGTGACAGGAGGGACAATGAGCAGTTCTTC.